Sequencing of this T cell receptor beta chain was carried out in a study of early stage breast cancer tumors. On the study more broadly: Among approximately 12 ER+/PR+/HER2- tumors, eight were ductal, four lobular.

The CDR3 spans 15 residues. Germline CDR1 and CDR2: SGDLS and YYNGEE. Generated by immunoSEQ multiplex PCR, the TCRdb table keeps only in-frame clones and is missing some. The repertoire consists of tens of thousands of clones, with approximately 79% occurring once and the leading ten covering 3% to 4.5%. This clone appeared a few times. The junction departs from germline at one end; a sequencing error may be responsible. Sequencing was done on a sample of blood. The receptor comes from a person between 60 and 69 years old with breast cancer. V and J are TRBV9 and TRBJ2-1; D is ambiguous. The CDR3 coding sequence is TGTGCCAGCAGCGTAGAGGGATCCTCCTTCAATGAGCAGTTCTTC. Encoded protein: CASSVEGSSFNEQFF.